A selection of T cell receptor beta chains follows, all from one sample in a study of immune evolution from preneoplasia to lung adenocarcinoma. TCRdb's table, derived via immunoSEQ multiplex PCR, lists solely in-frame clones and lacks some. The repertoire includes around 5,000 clones, roughly 79% of them detected once, and under 8.5% sits in the top ten. Sample: FFPE minimally invasive lung adenocarcinoma tissue. The receptors here all came from a person aged 70 to 85 with lung adenocarcinoma. Both conserved end residues are part of each CDR3. Fields, in order: CDR3 length, J gene, clone size, V gene, D gene, CDR3 DNA, CDR3 protein. D genes are given only for firm matches. Size values are once, few and many counts, or a class for expanded clones, and some rows have none.

12	TRBJ2-1	NA	TRBV28	NA	TGTGCCAGCAGTCTAGGGAACAATGAGCAGTTCTTC	CASSLGNNEQFF
17	TRBJ1-2	NA	TRBV5-1	NA	TGCGCCAGCAGCTTGTTCTCTCCAGGGGCGAACACGGGTGGCTACACCTTC	CASSLFSPGANTGGYTF
14	TRBJ1-2	NA	TRBV9	NA	TGTGCCAGCAGCGTAGGGGGAAACGTCGATGGCTACACCTTC	CASSVGGNVDGYTF
14	TRBJ2-3	NA	TRBV9	TRBD1	TGTGCCAGCAGCGTCAGACAGGGGGCAGATACGCAGTATTTT	CASSVRQGADTQYF
14	TRBJ2-2	NA	TRBV27	TRBD2	TGTGCCGTCAGGGAGGGCTGGGTCTCCGGGGAGCTGTTTTTT	CAVREGWVSGELFF
15	TRBJ1-4	NA	TRBV7-9	TRBD1	TGTGCCAGCAGCGAATCACAGGGGGGGACGGAAAAACTGTTTTTT	CASSESQGGTEKLFF
14	TRBJ2-7	NA	TRBV11-2	TRBD1	TGTGCCAGCAGCCGGGACAGGGGCTCCTACGAGCAGTACTTC	CASSRDRGSYEQYF
14	TRBJ1-2	NA	TRBV30	TRBD1	TGTGCCTGGAGTGGGGGACAGGGTGCGTATGGCTACACCTTC	CAWSGGQGAYGYTF
17	TRBJ1-1	NA	TRBV28	NA	TGTGCCAGCAGAGACCGGGCCCCCCCGCCTGAGGGGACTGAAGCTTTCTTT	CASRDRAPPPEGTEAFF
14	TRBJ1-3	NA	TRBV7-9	NA	TGTGCCAGCAGCACAGGGACCTCTGGAAACACCATATATTTT	CASSTGTSGNTIYF
11	TRBJ2-1	NA	TRBV29-1	NA	TGCAGCGGTGGACAGAGGGATGAGCAGTTCTTC	CSGGQRDEQFF
17	TRBJ2-7	NA	TRBV28	NA	TGTGCCAGCAGTTCCACCTTCGACAGGCCGAGCTCCTACGAGCAGTACTTC	CASSSTFDRPSSYEQYF
14	TRBJ2-7	NA	TRBV28	NA	TGTGCCAGCAGCTTACAGGGACAAGCCTACGAGCAGTACTTC	CASSLQGQAYEQYF
16	TRBJ1-1	NA	TRBV9	NA	TGTGCCAGCAGCGTAGGCCGGGGACCCAAAAACACTGAAGCTTTCTTT	CASSVGRGPKNTEAFF
14	TRBJ1-1	NA	TRBV4-3	NA	TGCGCCAGCAGCCAAGATCCGGGTCAAGGTGAAGCTTTCTTT	CASSQDPGQGEAFF
13	TRBJ1-4	NA	TRBV18	NA	TGTGCCACCCGTCGTGGGCCTGAGGAAAAACTGTTTTTT	CATRRGPEEKLFF
16	TRBJ2-5	NA	TRBV18	TRBD2	TGTGCCAGCTGCGGCGGGGCTAGCGGGCCTCAAGAGACCCAGTACTTC	CASCGGASGPQETQYF
14	TRBJ1-1	NA	TRBV5-1	TRBD1	TGCGCCAGCAGCACGGGGACAGATCCGGGAACGGCTTTCTTT	CASSTGTDPGTAFF
14	TRBJ2-3	NA	TRBV6-6	NA	TGTGCCAGCAGCCCCTATTTAGCCGCAGATACGCAGTATTTT	CASSPYLAADTQYF
15	TRBJ2-5	NA	TRBV11-2	TRBD2	TGTGCCAGCAGCTTAGAGGGGAGGGAGGTAGAGACCCAGTACTTC	CASSLEGREVETQYF
15	TRBJ1-5	NA	TRBV27	NA	TGTGCCAGCAGTTCCTCGGGTGGATTGGGTCAGCCCCAGCATTTT	CASSSSGGLGQPQHF
13	TRBJ1-5	NA	TRBV9	NA	TGTGCCAGCAGCGTTGGGGATAATCAGCCCCAGCATTTT	CASSVGDNQPQHF
13	TRBJ2-7	few	TRBV6-1	NA	TGTGCCAGCAGGGGGGCAGGGAACTACGAGCAGTACTTC	CASRGAGNYEQYF
15	TRBJ2-5	NA	TRBV7-2	NA	TGTGCCAGCAGCTTAGCGCAGGGGACCCAAGAGACCCAGTACTTC	CASSLAQGTQETQYF
13	TRBJ2-7	NA	TRBV28	NA	TGTGCCAGCACCTTCCGGGACCACTACGAGCAGTACTTC	CASTFRDHYEQYF
12	TRBJ2-1	NA	TRBV7-9	NA	TGTGCCAGCAACAAGGACGGGAACGAGCAGTTCTTC	CASNKDGNEQFF